This T cell receptor (beta chain) stems from a study of shared clonotypes between healthy human individuals. Study-wide context: CD4 naive and memory got three plates each, CD8 naive two, CD8 memory one. General study points: Estimated clonotype richness was generally higher in naive than memory subsets.

Naivety among CD8 cells was defined by CD45RO negativity and positive CCR7 selection, thereby excluding terminally differentiated effector memory CD45RA+ cells. Deep was the level at which the assay was run. TCRdb's copy holds only in-frame clones and misses some; the assay was immunoSEQ multiplex PCR. The table has around 2,000,000 clones, approximately 94% seen once. To note about this clone: Its antigen is not known.

Sequences were obtained from naive CD8+ T cells sorted from blood. This clonotype was sampled from a man in his late teens or twenties in good health.

In DNA, the CDR3 is TGCGCCAGCAGCCAAGATATGGATACCACAGATACGCAGTATTTT. This codes for CASSQDMDTTDTQYF. The chain couples TRBV4-3 to TRBJ2-3; D not resolved. The CDR3 is 15 amino acids. CDR1 and CDR2 (germline): LGHNA, YSLEER. V lost 0 bases to trimming and J lost 2 bases, with 9 bases between them.